This T cell receptor (beta chain) appears in the sequencing data of a study of molecular identifiers for immune sequencing clone quantification. Whole-study results and caveats: Because of identical TCR molecules sharing a barcode, sizes of highly expanded clones could be underestimated.

CDR1 and CDR2 (germline): SEHNR, FQNEAQ (reference sequence). This CDR3 has 11 residues. V was cut by 1 base and J by 6 bases, with 0 bases left in between. This clonotype occurred many times. Its antigen is unidentified. Methods described previously were used for bulk TCR libraries, and listed TCR primers were applied. MiXCR was run by TCRdb on the PCR reads, yielding one entry per CDR3 protein. The data hold fewer than 75,000 distinct CDR3 sequences, with under 20% observed a single time. The gene calls are TRBV7-9 and TRBJ1-4; the D is unclear. The clonotype was recovered from a human donor in good health. Some libraries in this study had Jurkat cell RNA spiked in. The source material was naive CD8+ T cells from blood, with Jurkat cell RNA spiked in. Subset specified: FACS-sorted CD8+CD4-CCR7+CD45RA+ naive T cells. CDR3 nucleotide sequence: TGTGCCAGCAGCTTAGATGAAAAACTGTTTTTT. It is translated as CASSLDEKLFF.